This TCR beta chain was recorded in a study of cytomegalovirus exposure and HLA in healthy donors. Per germline, CDR1 MDHEN and CDR2 SYDVKM. The J segment lost 7 bases and the V segment lost 1 base, leaving 10 bases of the junction unmatched. The CDR3 is made up of 16 amino acids. The PCR was carried out with 60 Vbeta primers and 13 Jbeta primers. Some clones are missing from TCRdb's copy, which holds only in-frame ones; the method was immunoSEQ multiplex PCR. The sample consists of 150,000 to 200,000 clones, 83% of them appearing once. The material sequenced was PBMCs. The TCR originated in a man between 45 and 60 years old in good health and CMV-seronegative. The J gene is TRBJ2-7, the V gene TRBV28; 10 bases match TRBD2. CDR3 coding DNA: TGTGCCAGCAGTTTATTCGGAGCGGGAGGGCCGGGGGAGCAGTACTTC. This translates into CASSLFGAGGPGEQYF.